This record looks at one T cell receptor beta chain sequence and its context. Its antigen is unidentified. The CDR3 covers 15 residues. V was cut by 6 bases and J by 2 bases, with 17 bases left in between. Per the germline V gene, CDR1 is SGDLS and CDR2 is YYNGEE. The PCR made use of 60 Vbeta and 13 Jbeta primers. TCRdb keeps only in-frame clones here, not all; method: immunoSEQ multiplex PCR. The table shows 170,000 or so clones, with 80% to 85% occurring only once. This specimen comes from a study of cytomegalovirus exposure and HLA in healthy donors. General study results and limits: TCR beta chain V- and J-gene trimming was linked, in a later analysis, to a missense variant in DCLRE1C.

The sample taken for sequencing was PBMCs. The TCR was taken from a boy aged 2 to 9 in good health and CMV-seronegative. The chain has TRBV9 and TRBJ2-5; D is undetermined. CDR3 residues: CASTPSAADQETQYF. The CDR3 DNA is TGTGCCAGCACCCCAAGCGCGGCAGATCAAGAGACCCAGTACTTC.